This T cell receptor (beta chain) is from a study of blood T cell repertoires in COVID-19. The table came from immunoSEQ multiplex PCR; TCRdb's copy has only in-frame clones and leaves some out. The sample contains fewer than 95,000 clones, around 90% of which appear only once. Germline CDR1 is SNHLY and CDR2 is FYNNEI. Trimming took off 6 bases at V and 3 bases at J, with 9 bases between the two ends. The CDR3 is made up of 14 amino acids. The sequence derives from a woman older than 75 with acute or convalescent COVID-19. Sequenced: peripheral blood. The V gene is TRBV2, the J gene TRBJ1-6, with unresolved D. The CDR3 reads CASRRGFYNSPLHF. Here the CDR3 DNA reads TGTGCCAGCAGGAGAGGGTTCTATAATTCACCCCTCCACTTT.